Sequencing of this T cell receptor (beta chain) was carried out in a study of OX40 agonist ivuxolimab in advanced cancers. Measured with immunoSEQ multiplex PCR; TCRdb has only the in-frame clones, and not every one. The profile shows around 48,000 clones, around 84% of them singletons. Between the trimmed V and J ends, which lost 7 bases and 4 bases, there was a span of 10 bases. Germline CDR1 SEHNR, CDR2 FQNEAQ (reference sequence). The CDR3 runs to 12 residues. The chain has TRBV7-9 and TRBJ2-5; D is possibly TRBD2 (5 bases). The sequence came from an adult with an advanced solid tumor such as melanoma, head and neck, liver or kidney cancer. The sequences come from CD4+ or CD8+ T cells sorted from blood, collected in a trial of the OX40 agonist ivuxolimab. Here the CDR3 reads CASKAEGETQYF. CDR3 sequence (DNA): TGTGCCAGCAAGGCCGAGGGAGAGACCCAGTACTTC.